The T cell receptor (beta chain) under discussion was sequenced for a study of blood T cell repertoires in COVID-19 (dated by TCRdb to about 2020). Study-level background: The collaborator samples originated in the United States, Italy and Spain and spanned the acute and convalescent phases of COVID-19. The prospective study material was composed of cDNA or gDNA derived from T cells, B-cell-depleted T cells, or PBMCs. The sample metadata nearly always contained a de-identified subject ID, COVID-19 status, age in years and sex. The samples were drawn from two sources: the first 160 participants of the ongoing ImmuneRACE study, and approximately 1,300 subjects contributed by 6 global collaborators. The repertoires were released in a freely available public database meant as a resource for research on the immune response to SARS-CoV-2. Where available, HLA class I and class II types were taken from metadata supplied by the sample provider and were not determined by assay-based typing. The dataset comprised deeply sampled blood TCRbeta repertoires from subjects exposed to, actively infected with, or recovered from COVID-19.

On the study overall, not on this receptor specifically: How much clinical and demographic metadata was included differed by source and by participant, and the metadata was provided uncurated.

TCRbeta CDR3 regions were amplified from genomic DNA by means of the immunoSEQ Assay, a bias-controlled multiplex PCR. On the authors' methods: Nucleated cell counts per sample were estimated from amplification of reference gene primers within the assay. To quantify the absolute abundance of each unique TCRbeta CDR3 rearrangement, sequence reads were collapsed and filtered. For each sample, productive Simpson clonality was calculated as the square root of Simpson's diversity index across productive rearrangements. The table was pulled from immuneACCESS by TCRdb, which kept in-frame rearrangements only. Such tables lose some clones; where checked, under half of the loss comes from unresolved V genes, and the rest has no known cause. V and J calls and clone size are those listed in that table; D and trimming were worked out from the DNA. The sample table shows about 270,000 clones, and roughly 84% are seen once. The ten largest clonotypes hold 3.1% of the sample.

The CDR3 holds 15 amino acids from the cysteine to the phenylalanine. Only the CDR3 portion is preserved as DNA: 45 bases, with reading frame beginning at the first base. At the junction V is shortened by 4 bases and J by 8 bases, with 15 bases in between. Via the germline V gene, CDR1 is MGHDK and CDR2 SYGVNS. Collaborating institutions collected whole blood in K2EDTA tubes following their own protocols. For TCRbeta analysis, collaborators shipped samples in one of three forms: frozen whole blood, isolated PBMCs, or DNA extracted from either of those sample types. With regard to this clone: The specificity of this receptor is unknown. No qualities accompany the bases; no much larger clone lies one base away.

The chain joins TRBV25-1 to TRBJ1-6; a weak D assignment points to TRBD1 (5 bases agree). This TCR was recovered from a woman in her late teens or twenties with acute or convalescent COVID-19. Input material: peripheral blood. The DNA sequence is given as TGTGCCAGCAGTGGGGGGATCGGGGGATATTCACCCCTCCACTTT. Its protein is CASSGGIGGYSPLHF.